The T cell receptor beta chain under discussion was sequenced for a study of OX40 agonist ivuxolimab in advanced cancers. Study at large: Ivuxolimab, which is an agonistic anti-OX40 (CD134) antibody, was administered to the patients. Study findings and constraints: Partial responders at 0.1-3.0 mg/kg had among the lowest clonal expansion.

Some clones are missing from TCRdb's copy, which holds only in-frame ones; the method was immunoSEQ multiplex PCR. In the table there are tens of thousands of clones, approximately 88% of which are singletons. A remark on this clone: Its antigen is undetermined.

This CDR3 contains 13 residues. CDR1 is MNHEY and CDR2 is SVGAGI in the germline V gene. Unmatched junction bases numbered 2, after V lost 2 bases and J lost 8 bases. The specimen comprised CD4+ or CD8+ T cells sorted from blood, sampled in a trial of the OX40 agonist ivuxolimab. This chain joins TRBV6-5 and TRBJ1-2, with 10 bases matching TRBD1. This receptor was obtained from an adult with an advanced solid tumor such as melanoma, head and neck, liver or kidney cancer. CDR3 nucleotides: TGTGCCAGCAGTTACGGGACAGGGGTGGGCTACACCTTC. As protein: CASSYGTGVGYTF.